This paragraph covers one TCR beta chain sequence. These data are taken from a study of blood T cell repertoires in COVID-19. Assay: immunoSEQ multiplex PCR; the TCRdb copy retains only in-frame clones and omits some. The data hold more than 150,000 clones, with 85% to 95% observed a single time. The clonotype was recovered from a man between 45 and 60 years old with acute or convalescent COVID-19. The sample consisted of peripheral blood.

CDR3 residues: CASQGYRGAGEKLFF. The CDR3 bases are TGTGCCAGCCAGGGATATCGTGGGGCGGGAGAAAAACTGTTTTTT. The chain joins TRBV6-5 to TRBJ1-4, with D possibly TRBD1 on 5 matching bases. CDR1 MNHEY and CDR2 SVGAGI come from the germline V gene. Trimming removed 8 bases from V and 8 bases from J, with 21 bases in between. The CDR3 consists of 15 residues.